Below are 25 T cell receptor beta chains sequenced from a single sample in a study of blood T cell repertoires in COVID-19. This table comes from immunoSEQ multiplex PCR, and its TCRdb copy is limited to in-frame clones, with some not included. The table shows about 96,000 clones, with 65% to 85% occurring only once. Sequenced material: peripheral blood. The receptor source for this set is a woman aged 60-75 years with acute or convalescent COVID-19.

The table lists this clone with a few counts. The rearrangement uses TRBV19 and TRBJ2-1; 9 bases align to TRBD2. The CDR3 runs 17 residues. V gave up 3 bases and J gave up 7 bases; unmatched junction bases: 13. Per germline, CDR1 LNHDA and CDR2 SQIVND (reference sequence). This CDR3 is CASSISPGGGAGNEQFF. In DNA, the CDR3 is TGTGCCAGTAGTATTTCCCCAGGCGGGGGGGCTGGAAATGAGCAGTTCTTC.

The rearrangement links TRBV6-5 to TRBJ1-5, with TRBD1 identical over 9 bases. CDR1 and CDR2 (germline): MNHEY, SVGAGI. V shed 4 bases and J 7 bases; nucleotides not matched to a gene: 5. The CDR3 runs to 14 residues. As DNA, the CDR3 is TGTGCCAGCAGTTCAACAGGGGGCACACAGCCCCAGCATTTT. Residues: CASSSTGGTQPQHF.

The rearrangement joins TRBV19 to TRBJ2-2; TRBD2 is a possible D gene (5 bases). Germline lookup yields CDR1 LNHDA and CDR2 SQIVND (reference sequence). With 5 bases removed from V and 1 base from J, the gap between germline ends came to 14 bases. CDR3 size: 16 residues. The CDR3 here is CASSYREQMNTGELFF. The CDR3 DNA reads TGTGCCAGTAGTTACCGGGAACAGATGAACACCGGGGAGCTGTTTTTT. The full variable domain, completed using reference TRBV19 and TRBJ2-2, is DGGITQSPKYLFRKEGQNVTLSCEQNLNHDAMYWYRQDPGQGLRLIYYSQIVNDFQKGDIAEGYSVSREKKESFPLTVTSAQKNPTAFYLCASSYREQMNTGELFFGEGSRLTVL.

V and J are TRBV18 and TRBJ2-7, with 9 nucleotides matching TRBD1. V lost 4 bases to trimming and J lost 2 bases; unmatched junction nucleotides: 9. Per the germline V gene, CDR1 is KGHSH and CDR2 is LQKENI. This CDR3 has 16 residues. In DNA form, the CDR3 reads TGTGCCAGCTCACGCCTAACAGGGGGCGCAGCCTACGAGCAGTACTTC. Translating gives CASSRLTGGAAYEQYF.

This rearrangement joins TRBV14 to TRBJ2-1, with D possibly being TRBD2 (6 bases). The CDR3 spans 14 residues. Germline CDR1 SGHDN, CDR2 FVKESK. Trimming took off 4 bases at V and 0 bases at J, with 7 bases between the two ends. The CDR3 region is CASSPGSSYNEQFF. CDR3 nucleotide sequence: TGTGCCAGCAGCCCCGGGAGCTCCTACAATGAGCAGTTCTTC.

The chain uses TRBV6-5 and TRBJ1-1; D gene unclear. There are 14 residues in the CDR3. Germline CDR1 is MNHEY and CDR2 is SVGAGI. Trimming stripped 10 bases from V and 8 bases from J, with 23 bases between. DNA for the CDR3: TGTGCCACCACCAGTTACGACACCCAACGGGAAGCTTTCTTT. Protein: CATTSYDTQREAFF.

The table lists this clone with a few counts. The chain links TRBV3-1 (or the pseudogene TRBV3-2) to TRBJ2-7; 9 bases map to TRBD1. This CDR3 has 15 amino acids. V was clipped by 3 bases and J by 2 bases; unmatched bases: 5. From germline, CDR1 is LGHDT and CDR2 YNNKEL (reference sequence). CDR3 DNA sequence: TGTGCCAGCAGCCAGGGACAGGGCCTAACCTACGAGCAGTACTTC. Translating it yields CASSQGQGLTYEQYF.

This clone was recorded once. The gene calls are TRBV30 and TRBJ1-2; 7 bases map to TRBD1. CDR1 and CDR2 (germline): GTSNPN, SVGIG (reference sequence). The CDR3 consists of 14 residues. J was trimmed by 5 bases and V by 1 base; bases with no gene match: 7. CDR3 in DNA: TGTGCCTGGAGTGGGACAGGCGGTGGGTATGGCTACACCTTC. It translates to CAWSGTGGGYGYTF.

This sequence joins TRBV5-1 and TRBJ2-1; 8 nucleotides align to TRBD2. CDR3 length: 17 residues. CDR1 is SGHRS, CDR2 YFSETQ, per germline. Unmatched junction bases numbered 9, after V lost 0 bases and J lost 4 bases. The CDR3 here is CASSLEGLAGKYNEQFF. Written as DNA, the CDR3 is TGCGCCAGCAGCTTGGAGGGGCTAGCGGGTAAATACAATGAGCAGTTCTTC.

The chain combines TRBV28 with TRBJ1-5; no firm D call. This CDR3 region has 15 residues. Germline V gives CDR1 MDHEN, CDR2 SYDVKM. V was pared by 3 bases and J by 6 bases, with 15 bases between. In DNA form, the CDR3 reads TGTGCCAGCAGTTTGGGCGGGGAGGGAGGTCAGCCCCAGCATTTT. Translated, it gives CASSLGGEGGQPQHF.

This rearrangement joins TRBV7-9 to TRBJ1-2; D perhaps matches TRBD1 (6 bases). The germline gives CDR1 SEHNR, CDR2 FQNEAQ (reference sequence). V was trimmed by 3 bases and J by 4 bases, leaving 21 bases between them. This CDR3 is 17 amino acids long. CDR3 bases: TGTGCCAGCAGCTTTCCCGGCTCCGGGGGGGCGAGCTATGGCTACACCTTC. This codes for CASSFPGSGGASYGYTF.

This chain connects TRBV2 to TRBJ1-1; D possibly corresponds to TRBD1 (5 bases). The CDR3 has 14 residues. Germline CDR1 reads SNHLY; CDR2 reads FYNNEI. V was clipped by 5 bases and J by 1 base, with 11 bases between them. CDR3 bases: TGTGCCAGCAGTCCTAGACAGACGAACACTGAAGCTTTCTTT. It is translated as CASSPRQTNTEAFF.

The chain couples TRBV5-4 to TRBJ1-2, with 7 bases matching TRBD1. The J segment lost 0 bases and the V segment lost 4 bases, leaving 12 bases of the junction unmatched. Germline V gene sequence: CDR1 SGHNT, CDR2 YYREEE (reference sequence). The length of the CDR3 is 17 residues. The CDR3 bases are TGTGCCAGCAGCCCGCGGTCGGGACAGTATACTAACTATGGCTACACCTTC. Its translation is CASSPRSGQYTNYGYTF. The complete variable domain, with remaining parts taken from reference TRBV5-4 and TRBJ1-2, reads ETGVTQSPTHLIKTRGQQVTLRCSSQSGHNTVSWYQQALGQGPQFIFQYYREEENGRGNFPPRFSGLQFPNYSSELNVNALELDDSALYLCASSPRSGQYTNYGYTFGSGTRLTVV.

As DNA, the CDR3 is TGTGCCAGCAGCCCAGCAGGGCGATTACGGGAGACCCAGTACTTC. Protein product: CASSPAGRLRETQYF. V gene TRBV12-1 combines with J gene TRBJ2-5; TRBD1, the D gene given by the table, was not confirmed from the DNA. TRBV12-1 is termed a pseudogene. The CDR3 loop spans 15 amino acids.

The V call is TRBV18, the J call TRBJ1-2; D is perhaps TRBD1 (5 bases). The CDR3 runs 14 residues. The V gene's germline CDR1 is KGHSH and CDR2 LQKENI. Trimming removed 2 bases at V and 7 bases at J, with 14 bases between. CDR3 nucleotides: TGTGCCAGCTCACCAACCGTAGGGGAGGCTGGCTACACCTTC. Its protein is CASSPTVGEAGYTF. Complete variable domain (other parts from reference TRBV18 and TRBJ1-2): NAGVMQNPRHLVRRRGQEARLRCSPMKGHSHVYWYRQLPEEGLKFMVYLQKENIIDESGMPKERFSAEFPKEGPSILRIQQVVRGDSAAYFCASSPTVGEAGYTFGSGTRLTVV.

The V call is TRBV3-1 (or the pseudogene TRBV3-2), the J call TRBJ2-7, with D possibly TRBD1 on 5 matching bases. The CDR3 length is 15 residues. Trimming pared 1 base from V and 3 bases from J, leaving 13 bases between. Germline V gene data show CDR1 as LGHDT and CDR2 as YNNKEL (reference sequence). CDR3 protein: CASSQGTPTHYEQYF. CDR3 bases: TGTGCCAGCAGCCAAGGGACACCGACGCACTACGAGCAGTACTTC.

The genes are TRBV6-5 and TRBJ1-6, with a weak D call TRBD1 (5 bases). The length of the CDR3 is 15 residues. Between the trimmed V and J ends, which lost 6 bases and 8 bases, there was a span of 17 bases. Germline V gives CDR1 MNHEY, CDR2 SVGAGI. CDR3 loop: CASRGGTEAYSPLHF. The CDR3 DNA follows: TGTGCCAGCAGGGGGGGTACTGAAGCTTATTCACCCCTCCACTTT.

V usage is TRBV2 and J usage is TRBJ2-3; no clear D. The germline V and J ends were trimmed by 4 bases and 9 bases, with 5 bases remaining between them. The germline gives CDR1 SNHLY, CDR2 FYNNEI. The CDR3 has 10 amino acids. The CDR3 bases are TGTGCCAGCAGTGTTGAGACGCAGTATTTT. It codes for CASSVETQYF.

The rearrangement joins TRBV5-5 to TRBJ2-3, with TRBD2 identical over 14 bases. V lost 1 base, J lost 0 bases, and 10 bases stayed unmatched. From germline, CDR1 is SGHKS and CDR2 YYEKEE (reference sequence). CDR3 length equals 20 residues. The CDR3 reads CASSLLYGTSGGTSTDTQYF. CDR3 sequence (DNA): TGTGCCAGCAGCTTGTTGTACGGGACTAGCGGGGGCACTAGCACAGATACGCAGTATTTT.

The chain is built from TRBV21-1 and TRBJ1-2; no check of the table's D call, TRBD1, against the DNA was made. TRBV21-1 is termed a pseudogene. This CDR3 spans 16 amino acids. CDR3 loop: CASSPRTEDTNYGYTF. CDR3 in DNA: TGTGCCAGCAGCCCTAGAACAGAGGACACAAACTATGGCTACACCTTC.

This clone appeared a single time. The chain joins TRBV5-4 to TRBJ1-1; perhaps TRBD1 as D (6 bases). CDR1 and CDR2 from the germline V gene are SGHNT and YYREEE (reference sequence). The CDR3 totals 16 residues. Trimming removed 10 bases from V and 4 bases from J, with 26 bases in between. CDR3 DNA: TGTGCCGCAAAATCAGACCCAACCAGGGGCGGCACTGAAGCTTTCTTT. It yields the protein CAAKSDPTRGGTEAFF.

The chain uses TRBV28 and TRBJ1-6; D ambiguous. This CDR3 region has 13 residues. In germline, CDR1 is MDHEN, CDR2 SYDVKM. With 5 bases removed from V and 4 bases from J, the gap between germline ends came to 6 bases. CDR3: CASSIEYNSPLHF. CDR3 DNA: TGTGCCAGCAGTATCGAGTATAATTCACCCCTCCACTTT.

The CDR3 spells CASGSASGSYGYTF. The CDR3 bases are TGTGCCAGCGGCTCCGCCTCCGGGAGCTATGGCTACACCTTC. The chain employs TRBV28 and TRBJ1-2; D is undetermined. The germline V and J ends were trimmed by 8 bases and 4 bases, with 17 bases remaining between them. Germline-derived CDR1 and CDR2 are MDHEN and SYDVKM. The CDR3 is made up of 14 amino acids.

The genes are TRBV5-1 and TRBJ2-7, with a weak D call TRBD1 (7 bases). The CDR3 has 17 amino acids. Per germline, CDR1 SGHRS and CDR2 YFSETQ. Deletions cut 0 bases from V and 0 bases from J, with 16 bases between. CDR3 sequence reads: CASSLGAGTAGSYEQYF. The DNA for the CDR3 is TGCGCCAGCAGCTTGGGGGCGGGGACAGCCGGCTCCTACGAGCAGTACTTC.

The chain employs TRBV28 and TRBJ2-2; 7 bases are shared with TRBD1. Germline values: CDR1 MDHEN, CDR2 SYDVKM. The CDR3 totals 15 residues. The trim removed 2 bases at V and 4 bases at J, leaving 4 bases unmatched. The CDR3 is CASSLKTGVTGELFF. For the CDR3, the DNA is TGTGCCAGCAGTTTAAAAACAGGGGTCACCGGGGAGCTGTTTTTT.